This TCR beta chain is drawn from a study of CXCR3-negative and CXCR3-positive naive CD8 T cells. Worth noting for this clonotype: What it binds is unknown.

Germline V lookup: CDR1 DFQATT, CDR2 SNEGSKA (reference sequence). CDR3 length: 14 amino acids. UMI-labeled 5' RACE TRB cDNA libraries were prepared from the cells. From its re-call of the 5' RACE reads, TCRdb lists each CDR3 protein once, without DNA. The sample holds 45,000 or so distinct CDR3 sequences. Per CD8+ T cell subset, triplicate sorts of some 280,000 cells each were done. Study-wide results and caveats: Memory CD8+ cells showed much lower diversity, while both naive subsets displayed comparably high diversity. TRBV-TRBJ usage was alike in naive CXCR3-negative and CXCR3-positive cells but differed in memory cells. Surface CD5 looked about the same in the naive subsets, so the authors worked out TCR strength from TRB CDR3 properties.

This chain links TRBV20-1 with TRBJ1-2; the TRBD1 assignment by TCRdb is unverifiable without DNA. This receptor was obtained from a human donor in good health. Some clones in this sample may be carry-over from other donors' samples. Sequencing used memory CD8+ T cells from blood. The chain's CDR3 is CSATTGEISYGYTF.